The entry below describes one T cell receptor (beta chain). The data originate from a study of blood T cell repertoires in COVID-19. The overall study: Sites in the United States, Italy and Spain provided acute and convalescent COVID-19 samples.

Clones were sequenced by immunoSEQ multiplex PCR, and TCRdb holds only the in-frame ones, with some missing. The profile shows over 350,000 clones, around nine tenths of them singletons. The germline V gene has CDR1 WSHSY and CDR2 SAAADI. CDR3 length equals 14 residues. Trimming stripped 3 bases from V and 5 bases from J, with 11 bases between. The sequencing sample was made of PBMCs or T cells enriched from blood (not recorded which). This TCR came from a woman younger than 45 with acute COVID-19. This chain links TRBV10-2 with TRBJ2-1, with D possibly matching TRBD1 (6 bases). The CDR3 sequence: CASSEGGSHNEQFF. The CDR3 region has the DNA TGCGCCAGCAGTGAAGGGGGTTCCCACAATGAGCAGTTCTTC.